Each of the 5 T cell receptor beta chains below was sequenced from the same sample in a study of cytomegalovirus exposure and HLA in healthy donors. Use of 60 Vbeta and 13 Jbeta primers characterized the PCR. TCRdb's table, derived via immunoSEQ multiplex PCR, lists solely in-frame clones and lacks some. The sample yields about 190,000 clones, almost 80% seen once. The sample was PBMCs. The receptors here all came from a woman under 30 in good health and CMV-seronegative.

CDR3 in amino acids: CATPDRGVEAFF. The CDR3 nucleotides are TGTGCCACCCCTGACAGGGGAGTCGAAGCTTTCTTT. This chain links TRBV21-1 with TRBJ1-1; TRBD1 is the table's D call, not checked against the DNA. TRBV21-1 counts as a pseudogene. The CDR3 consists of 12 residues.

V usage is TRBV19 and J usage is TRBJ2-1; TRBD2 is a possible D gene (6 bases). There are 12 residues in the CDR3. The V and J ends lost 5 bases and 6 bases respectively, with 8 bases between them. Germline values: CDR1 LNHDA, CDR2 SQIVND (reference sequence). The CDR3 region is CASSPEGNEQFF. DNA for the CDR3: TGTGCCAGTAGTCCGGAGGGCAATGAGCAGTTCTTC.

The CDR3 is CSAPQGETQYF. In nucleotides, the CDR3 is TGCAGTGCTCCACAGGGTGAGACCCAGTACTTC. The gene calls are TRBV20-1 and TRBJ2-5; perhaps TRBD1 as D (6 bases). The CDR3 spans 11 residues. The germline gives CDR1 DFQATT, CDR2 SNEGSKA (reference sequence). The V and J ends lost 5 bases and 5 bases respectively, with 9 bases between them.

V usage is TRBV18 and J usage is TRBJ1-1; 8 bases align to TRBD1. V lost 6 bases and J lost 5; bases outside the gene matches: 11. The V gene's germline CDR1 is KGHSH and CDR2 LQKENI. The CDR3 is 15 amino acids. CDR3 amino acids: CASSSGRGLGTEAFF. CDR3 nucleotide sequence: TGTGCCAGCTCCTCGGGCAGGGGGCTGGGGACTGAAGCTTTCTTT.

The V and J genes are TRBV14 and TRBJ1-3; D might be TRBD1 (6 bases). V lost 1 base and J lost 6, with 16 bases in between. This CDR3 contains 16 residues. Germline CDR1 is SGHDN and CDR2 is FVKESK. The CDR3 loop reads CASSQGGTGYENTIYF. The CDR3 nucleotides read TGTGCCAGCAGCCAAGGGGGAACAGGGTATGAAAACACCATATATTTT.